The TCR beta chain described here comes from a study of blood T cell repertoires in COVID-19. Across the whole study: The samples span acute and convalescent COVID-19 from the United States, Italy and Spain. T cells, B-cell-depleted T cells, or PBMCs provided the cDNA or gDNA that served as material.

Sequencing used immunoSEQ multiplex PCR; TCRdb keeps in-frame clones, though not all of them. Here the sample spans a few hundred thousand clones, approximately 84% being singletons. Assignments of participants to cohorts depended upon their own reported clinical history. Sequenced input: PBMCs or T cells enriched from blood (not recorded which). This TCR derives from a woman between 45 and 65 years old who had been exposed to COVID-19.

The CDR3 spells CASSLDRDTEAFF. CDR3 in DNA: TGTGCCAGCAGCCTTGACAGGGACACTGAAGCTTTCTTT. The V and J genes are TRBV5-6 and TRBJ1-1; the match to TRBD1 covers 7 bases. J lost 3 bases, V lost 4 bases, and 3 bases had no gene match. From germline, CDR1 is SGHDT and CDR2 YYEEEE. CDR3 size: 13 residues.